A single sample gave rise to the 13 T cell receptor beta chains below, sequenced in a study of T cells in Graves' hyperthyroidism and ophthalmopathy. From RNA transcripts, TCR beta CDR3 regions were amplified. The study used the HTBI primer set for a first-round RT-PCR of the TCR CDR3. TCRdb itself ran the multiplex PCR reads through MiXCR, one entry per CDR3 protein. Among around 290,000 distinct CDR3 sequences listed, over 15% were seen once. Sequences were obtained from blood. The receptors come from a woman aged 55 to 70 with Graves' ophthalmopathy.

Ten or more counts support this clonotype. The chain combines TRBV3-1 with TRBJ1-2; 7 bases match TRBD1. V gave up 5 bases and J gave up 7 bases; unmatched junction bases: 7. This CDR3 contains 13 residues. Looked up from germline, CDR1 is LGHDT and CDR2 is YNNKEL (reference sequence). The CDR3 loop reads CASSTRDSGGYTF. CDR3 nucleotide sequence: TGTGCCAGCAGCACTCGGGACAGCGGTGGCTACACCTTC.

This clonotype was observed at least ten times. V is TRBV7-8 and J is TRBJ2-2; the match to TRBD1 covers 9 bases. CDR1 and CDR2 (germline): SGHVS, FQNEAQ. This CDR3 region has 16 residues. Trimming took 4 bases from V and 4 from J; bases not matched to a gene: 7. CDR3 DNA sequence: TGTGCCAGCAGCTCCCGACAGGGGGTCGGCACCGGGGAGCTGTTTTTT. Amino acids: CASSSRQGVGTGELFF.

This clonotype was detected many times. The rearrangement joins TRBV11-2 to TRBJ1-2; D remains ambiguous. The V and J ends lost 3 bases and 7 bases respectively, with 9 bases between them. The CDR3 is 12 residues long. CDR1 and CDR2 (germline): SGHAT, FQNNGV. CDR3 in DNA: TGTGCCAGCAGCTTTGGCCTCGTTGGCTACACCTTC. Amino acid sequence: CASSFGLVGYTF.

In this sample, this clonotype turned up many times. The J gene is TRBJ1-1, the V gene TRBV12-3 or TRBV12-4; 9 bases agree with TRBD1. V dropped 5 bases and J dropped 11; count of bases not matched to a gene: 9. This CDR3 spans 13 amino acids. The CDR3 DNA reads TGTGCCAGCAGTCCGGGACAGGGTCGAGACGCTTTCTTT. Translating gives CASSPGQGRDAFF.

The table lists this clonotype with a few counts. This rearrangement joins TRBV9 to TRBJ1-3; the D is unclear. The ends were cut back, 7 bases at V and 0 bases at J, with 17 bases in the middle. CDR1 SGDLS and CDR2 YYNGEE come from the germline V gene. The CDR3 consists of 16 residues. CDR3: CASGINQVNSGNTIYF. Written as DNA, the CDR3 is TGTGCCAGCGGAATAAATCAGGTTAACTCTGGAAACACCATATATTTT. The entire variable domain, with the rest obtained from reference TRBV9 and TRBJ1-3, is as follows: DSGVTQTPKHLITATGQRVTLRCSPRSGDLSVYWYQQSLDQGLQFLIQYYNGEERAKGNILERFSAQQFPDLHSELNLSSLELGDSALYFCASGINQVNSGNTIYFGEGSWLTVV.

This clonotype occurred many times. The chain links TRBV28 to TRBJ1-5, with 9 positions matching TRBD1. The CDR3 sequence is 16 residues long. V shed 5 bases and J 7 bases; nucleotides not matched to a gene: 12. Germline V gene data show CDR1 as MDHEN and CDR2 as SYDVKM. In DNA form, the CDR3 reads TGTGCCAGCAGTGAAGGACAGGGGCCGATCTGGCAGCCCCAGCATTTT. Protein sequence: CASSEGQGPIWQPQHF.

In its sample, this clonotype was seen many times. V usage is TRBV20-1 and J usage is TRBJ1-4; D is possibly TRBD1 (5 bases). V was shortened by 4 bases and J by 1 base, with 10 bases between the two germline ends. CDR3 length: 14 residues. Germline CDR1 reads DFQATT; CDR2 reads SNEGSKA (reference sequence). This CDR3 is CSAKRGLTNEKLFF. Written as DNA, the CDR3 is TGCAGTGCTAAAAGGGGTTTAACTAATGAAAAACTGTTTTTT.

This clonotype was counted many times. The V and J genes are TRBV6-1 and TRBJ2-3; 9 nucleotides line up with TRBD1. V lost 5 bases to trimming and J lost 4 bases; unmatched junction nucleotides: 13. Germline V CDR1 and CDR2: MNHNS, SASEGT. This CDR3 contains 17 residues. CDR3 nucleotide sequence: TGTGCCAGCAGTCGCCGAGGGACAGGGCGAGGGTCAGATACGCAGTATTTT. This translates into CASSRRGTGRGSDTQYF.

This clonotype was observed a few times. V gene TRBV7-2 combines with J gene TRBJ1-1, with D possibly TRBD1 on 5 matching bases. The CDR3 length is 13 residues. Trimming removed 10 bases at V and 3 bases at J, with 15 bases between. Germline CDR1 is SGHTA and CDR2 is FQGNSA. CDR3 nucleotides: TGTGCCATCGGGAGGGGATCGGACACTGAAGCTTTCTTT. Protein product: CAIGRGSDTEAFF.

In its sample, this clonotype was seen a few times. The chain joins TRBV19 to TRBJ1-2; D call uncertain. Trimming took 3 bases from V and 3 from J, leaving 14 bases between them. The CDR3 has 15 amino acids. Germline V gene sequence: CDR1 LNHDA, CDR2 SQIVND (reference sequence). The CDR3: CASSIYGGEDYGYTF. CDR3 in DNA: TGTGCCAGTAGTATTTACGGAGGCGAAGACTATGGCTACACCTTC. Full variable domain (missing parts from reference TRBV19 and TRBJ1-2): DGGITQSPKYLFRKEGQNVTLSCEQNLNHDAMYWYRQDPGQGLRLIYYSQIVNDFQKGDIAEGYSVSREKKESFPLTVTSAQKNPTAFYLCASSIYGGEDYGYTFGSGTRLTVV.

This clonotype came up many times. The rearrangement uses TRBV6-1 and TRBJ1-5; TRBD1 might be the D (5 bases). V was trimmed by 6 bases and J by 3 bases, leaving 18 bases between them. The CDR3 spans 16 residues. Germline loops: CDR1 MNHNS, CDR2 SASEGT. The CDR3 loop reads CASSPRPGLLNQPQHF. CDR3 nucleotide sequence: TGTGCCAGCAGCCCAAGACCGGGACTCCTCAATCAGCCCCAGCATTTT.

This clonotype came up many times. The chain links TRBV2 to TRBJ2-7, with 7 bases matching TRBD1. V lost 4 bases, J lost 0 bases, and 3 bases stayed unmatched. This CDR3 contains 14 residues. Germline-derived CDR1 and CDR2 are SNHLY and FYNNEI. The CDR3 is CASSADRDSYEQYF. The CDR3 region has the DNA TGTGCCAGCAGTGCCGACAGGGACTCCTACGAGCAGTACTTC.

In its sample, this clonotype was seen a few times. The chain employs TRBV6-5 and TRBJ2-1; TRBD2 matches 8 bases. This CDR3 is 16 amino acids long. Germline lookup yields CDR1 MNHEY and CDR2 SVGAGI. Unmatched junction bases numbered 3, after V lost 2 bases and J lost 0 bases. CDR3: CASSYAGGSSYNEQFF. As DNA, the CDR3 is TGTGCCAGCAGTTACGCGGGGGGCAGCTCCTACAATGAGCAGTTCTTC.